This paragraph reports one T cell receptor beta chain. This specimen comes from a study of control samples from healthy donors and cancer patients. The assay was immunoSEQ multiplex PCR, and TCRdb's table has in-frame clones only and misses some. The sample has 50,000 to 65,000 clones; approximately 90% are singletons. The CDR3 contains 14 residues. Per germline, CDR1 ENHRY and CDR2 SYGVKD. V lost 7 bases and J 0 bases, leaving 11 bases between the germline ends. Material for sequencing was PBMCs. This sequence originates from a woman in her fifties or sixties with colorectal cancer. V gene TRBV10-3 combines with J gene TRBJ2-3; possible D gene TRBD2, 6 bases. CDR3 in DNA: TGTGCCATCACCCCCGGGACTAGCACAGATACGCAGTATTTT. It translates to CAITPGTSTDTQYF.